These 19 T cell receptor beta chains came from one sample sequenced in a study of blood T cell repertoires in COVID-19. Sequencing used immunoSEQ multiplex PCR; TCRdb keeps in-frame clones, though not all of them. The data contain approximately 52,000 clones, approximately 89% of them singletons. Specimen: peripheral blood. The receptors shown here come from a man in his sixties with active COVID-19.

The sample holds a few counts of this clone. This sequence joins TRBV7-8 and TRBJ2-5, with 11 nucleotides matching TRBD2. There are 15 residues in the CDR3. V lost 3 bases, J lost 4 bases, and 4 bases stayed unmatched. The germline gives CDR1 SGHVS, CDR2 FQNEAQ. CDR3 loop: CASSFVAGGRETQYF. CDR3 DNA sequence: TGTGCCAGCAGCTTTGTAGCGGGAGGGCGAGAGACCCAGTACTTC. Using reference TRBV7-8 and TRBJ2-5 for the parts outside the CDR3, the full variable domain is GAGVSQSPRYKVAKRGQDVALRCDPISGHVSLFWYQQALGQGPEFLTYFQNEAQLDKSGLPSDRFFAERPEGSVSTLKIQRTQQEDSAVYLCASSFVAGGRETQYFGPGTRLLVL.

The V and J genes are TRBV6-5 and TRBJ2-5, with D unresolved. The CDR3 loop spans 13 amino acids. The germline V gene has CDR1 MNHEY and CDR2 SVGAGI. V was pared by 5 bases and J by 1 base, with 8 bases between. CDR3 DNA sequence: TGTGCCAGCAGTAGAGCATTCCAAGAGACCCAGTACTTC. It is translated as CASSRAFQETQYF.

The rearrangement links TRBV7-9 to TRBJ2-1, with no clear D. Deletions cut 5 bases from V and 6 bases from J, with 5 bases between. CDR1 is SEHNR and CDR2 is FQNEAQ in the germline V gene (reference sequence). This CDR3 has 11 residues. The CDR3 DNA reads TGTGCCAGCAGCCCGGTCAATGAGCAGTTCTTC. It specifies CASSPVNEQFF.

This clone was recorded once. The chain combines TRBV10-3 with TRBJ2-3, with D possibly matching TRBD1 (5 bases). The germline gives CDR1 ENHRY, CDR2 SYGVKD. Trimming cost V 0 bases and J 7 bases, with 11 bases left between them. The CDR3 is 14 amino acids. The CDR3 DNA sequence: TGTGCCATCAGTGAGTCTAGGGGTACTTATACGCAGTATTTT. Amino acid sequence: CAISESRGTYTQYF.

The chain carries TRBV18 and TRBJ2-5; D unclear. The CDR3 extends over 13 amino acids. The V end lost 2 bases, the J end lost 4 bases, and 8 bases lay between the germline ends. Per the germline V gene, CDR1 is KGHSH and CDR2 is LQKENI. The CDR3 sequence is CASSPLLLETQYF. Here the CDR3 DNA reads TGTGCCAGCTCACCATTACTTTTAGAGACCCAGTACTTC.

This clone was counted a single time. The V gene is TRBV29-1, the J gene TRBJ2-5; no clear D. The CDR3 consists of 10 residues. The V gene's germline CDR1 is SQVTM and CDR2 ANQGSEA. The V and J ends lost 5 bases and 7 bases respectively, with 8 bases between them. CDR3 region: CSVLIGTQYF. The CDR3 DNA reads TGCAGCGTTCTTATCGGGACCCAGTACTTC.

The chain has TRBV28 and TRBJ2-7; D is undetermined. The CDR3 length is 13 residues. Trimming left V 2 bases short and J 3 bases short, with 8 bases between. Germline V gene sequence: CDR1 MDHEN, CDR2 SYDVKM. In DNA, the CDR3 is TGTGCCAGCAGTTTAGACACCAACTACGAGCAGTACTTC. Its translation: CASSLDTNYEQYF.

This chain connects TRBV7-6 to TRBJ2-3, with TRBD2 as a possible D gene (6 bases). This CDR3 region has 17 residues. CDR1 SGHVS and CDR2 FNYEAQ come from the germline V gene. V gave up 5 bases and J gave up 0 bases, with 18 bases separating them. The CDR3 loop is CASSAGTVSTSTDTQYF. In DNA, the CDR3 is TGTGCCAGCAGCGCGGGGACTGTGTCCACTAGCACAGATACGCAGTATTTT.

The V gene is TRBV19, the J gene TRBJ2-3; 7 bases match TRBD2. CDR1 is LNHDA and CDR2 is SQIVND in the germline V gene (reference sequence). Losses at the gene ends were 4 bases for V and 10 bases for J; bases not matched to a gene: 5. The CDR3 runs 12 residues. In DNA form, the CDR3 reads TGTGCCAGTAGTAGGACTAGAACGGCGCAGTATTTT. It translates to CASSRTRTAQYF. Full variable domain (missing parts from reference TRBV19 and TRBJ2-3): DGGITQSPKYLFRKEGQNVTLSCEQNLNHDAMYWYRQDPGQGLRLIYYSQIVNDFQKGDIAEGYSVSREKKESFPLTVTSAQKNPTAFYLCASSRTRTAQYFGPGTRLTVL.

The rearrangement joins TRBV12-3 or TRBV12-4 to TRBJ2-2, with 8 bases matching TRBD1. V lost 8 bases to trimming and J lost 6 bases; unmatched junction nucleotides: 5. The CDR3 sequence is 13 residues long. Here the CDR3 DNA reads TGTGCCAGCGTGACAGGGGATTCCGGGGAGCTGTTTTTT. Translation gives CASVTGDSGELFF.

The rearrangement joins TRBV10-3 to TRBJ2-7; 12 positions agree with TRBD2. Germline loops: CDR1 ENHRY, CDR2 SYGVKD. V trimming: 5 bases; J trimming: 9 bases; junction bases outside the gene matches: 8. This CDR3 has 14 residues. CDR3 in amino acids: CAISPLAGGPGQYF. The CDR3 DNA reads TGTGCCATCAGTCCCCTAGCGGGAGGGCCGGGGCAGTACTTC.

J is TRBJ2-5 and V is TRBV9, with a tentative D call TRBD2 (5 bases). This CDR3 has 16 amino acids. Per germline, CDR1 SGDLS and CDR2 YYNGEE. V lost 4 bases and J lost 5, with 21 bases in between. DNA of the CDR3: TGTGCCAGCAGCCCTCAGTCATCGGGGTCTATGGAGACCCAGTACTTC. Amino acid sequence: CASSPQSSGSMETQYF.

The chain combines TRBV5-5 with TRBJ2-3; possibly TRBD1 for D (6 bases). Germline loops: CDR1 SGHKS, CDR2 YYEKEE (reference sequence). The germline V and J ends were trimmed by 0 bases and 4 bases, with 12 bases remaining between them. The CDR3 is 15 amino acids. The CDR3 nucleotides read TGTGCCAGCAGCTTGGCGTGGGGGCGCCCAGATACGCAGTATTTT. This gives the protein CASSLAWGRPDTQYF.

CDR3 region: CASSYSIQGYGYTF. The CDR3 region has the DNA TGTGCCAGCAGTTACTCGATTCAGGGCTATGGCTACACCTTC. J is TRBJ1-2 and V is TRBV6-6; tentative D call: TRBD1 (5 bases). Germline lookup yields CDR1 MNHNY and CDR2 SVGAGI (reference sequence). The V gene lost 0 bases and the J gene lost 4 bases, with 9 bases spanning the gap. This CDR3 is built from 14 residues.

The rearrangement uses TRBV4-2 and TRBJ1-5; D gene unclear. From germline, CDR1 is LGHNA and CDR2 YNFKEQ. With 0 bases removed from V and 5 bases from J, the gap between germline ends came to 14 bases. This CDR3 has 16 residues. Here the CDR3 DNA reads TGTGCCAGCAGCCAAGAGGGTAGTAGCAGCTATCAGCCCCAGCATTTT. Its protein is CASSQEGSSSYQPQHF.

V gene TRBV6-6 combines with J gene TRBJ1-2; TRBD1 aligns across 8 bases. Unmatched junction bases numbered 12, after V lost 2 bases and J lost 13 bases. Per the germline V gene, CDR1 is MNHNY and CDR2 is SVGAGI (reference sequence). The CDR3 runs 14 residues. The CDR3: CASSYAETGDGRTF. The CDR3 bases are TGTGCCAGCAGTTACGCCGAGACAGGGGACGGGCGCACCTTC.

This CDR3 is CASSTGQGSGELFF. Here the CDR3 DNA reads TGTGCCAGCAGCACCGGACAGGGTTCAGGGGAGCTGTTTTTT. The chain carries TRBV7-2 and TRBJ2-2; 8 bases agree with TRBD1. Looked up from germline, CDR1 is SGHTA and CDR2 is FQGNSA. This CDR3 is built from 14 residues. J was trimmed by 8 bases and V by 5 bases; bases with no gene match: 7. Filled out from reference TRBV7-2 and TRBJ2-2, the complete variable domain reads GAGVSQSPSNKVTEKGKDVELRCDPISGHTALYWYRQSLGQGLEFLIYFQGNSAPDKSGLPSDRFSAERTGGSVSTLTIQRTQQEDSAVYLCASSTGQGSGELFFGEGSRLTVL.

This chain connects TRBV12-3 or TRBV12-4 to TRBJ2-3; a possible D gene is TRBD2 (6 bases). V was cut by 7 bases and J by 10 bases, with 15 bases left in between. The CDR3 has 12 residues. In DNA, the CDR3 is TGTGCCAGCACCCAGGACTCGGGAGCGCAGTATTTT. Amino acid sequence: CASTQDSGAQYF.

This chain connects TRBV29-1 to TRBJ2-3; D perhaps matches TRBD2 (5 bases). V lost 5 bases and J 6 bases, leaving 9 bases between the germline ends. CDR1 is SQVTM, CDR2 ANQGSEA, per germline. This CDR3 spans 11 amino acids. CDR3 protein: CSVSSGDTQYF. CDR3 nucleotides: TGCAGCGTTTCCAGCGGCGATACGCAGTATTTT.